This record looks at one T cell receptor beta chain sequence and its context. Only in-frame clones appear in the TCRdb table, and some are missing; sequencing was by immunoSEQ multiplex PCR. The sample consists of almost 45,000 clones, 88% of them appearing once. The data stem from a study of OX40 agonist ivuxolimab in advanced cancers. Trimming at V came to 3 bases and at J to 3 bases, leaving 11 bases not matched to a gene. From germline, CDR1 is MDHEN and CDR2 SYDVKM. The CDR3 is 17 amino acids. The gene calls are TRBV28 and TRBJ1-2, with 9 nucleotides matching TRBD1. The TCR was taken from an adult with an advanced solid tumor such as melanoma, head and neck, liver or kidney cancer. This material consisted of CD4+ or CD8+ T cells sorted from blood, taken in a trial of the OX40 agonist ivuxolimab. Here the CDR3 DNA reads TGTGCCAGCAGTTTCAATCGGGACAGGGTTCAGGACTATGGCTACACCTTC. Protein: CASSFNRDRVQDYGYTF.